This passage covers 27 T cell receptor beta chains from one sample sequenced in a study of T cells in Graves' hyperthyroidism and ophthalmopathy. What was amplified from RNA transcripts were TCR beta CDR3 regions. Carried out on the TCR CDR3, a first-round RT-PCR used the HTBI primer set. One entry per CDR3 protein results from TCRdb running MiXCR on the multiplex PCR reads. The table records over 500,000 distinct CDR3 sequences, 17% of them present only once. The sequencing sample was made of blood. Source of these receptors: a woman between 18 and 30 years old with Graves' ophthalmopathy.

This clonotype was detected many times. The V gene is TRBV18, the J gene TRBJ1-6; D is possibly TRBD1 (5 bases). V was trimmed by 1 base and J by 7 bases, leaving 11 bases between them. CDR3 size: 15 residues. The germline V gene has CDR1 KGHSH and CDR2 LQKENI. Here the CDR3 DNA reads TGTGCCAGCTCACCACAGGAGGGGCTGAATTCACCCCTCCACTTT. Translating gives CASSPQEGLNSPLHF.

The sample holds many counts of this clonotype. V and J are TRBV6-1 and TRBJ2-7, with 9 nucleotides matching TRBD2. In germline, CDR1 is MNHNS, CDR2 SASEGT. J was trimmed by 5 bases and V by 6 bases; bases with no gene match: 11. There are 15 residues in the CDR3. In DNA form, the CDR3 reads TGTGCCAGCAGGGTTTCGGGCGGGAGGGACAACGAGCAGTACTTC. As protein: CASRVSGGRDNEQYF.

This clonotype was picked up many times. This chain links TRBV28 with TRBJ1-5, with a tentative D call TRBD1 (5 bases). Germline V gene data show CDR1 as MDHEN and CDR2 as SYDVKM. The length of the CDR3 is 16 residues. Trimming stripped 5 bases from V and 3 bases from J, with 17 bases between. Here the CDR3 reads CASSRPRGLHNQPQHF. In nucleotides, the CDR3 is TGTGCCAGCAGTAGGCCCCGGGGACTACACAATCAGCCCCAGCATTTT.

This clonotype was seen many times. The rearrangement uses TRBV7-3 and TRBJ2-3; 8 bases align to TRBD1. CDR1 is SGHTA and CDR2 is FQGTGA in the germline V gene. CDR3 length: 16 residues. J was trimmed by 7 bases and V by 3 bases; bases with no gene match: 12. Here the CDR3 reads CASSFVVGQGSNTQYF. The CDR3 region has the DNA TGTGCCAGCAGCTTCGTGGTCGGACAGGGCTCGAATACGCAGTATTTT.

This clonotype was observed at least ten times. The chain has TRBV7-2 and TRBJ2-7; a possible D gene is TRBD2 (5 bases). The germline V gene has CDR1 SGHTA and CDR2 FQGNSA. V was clipped by 1 base and J by 3 bases, with 13 bases between them. The CDR3 has 15 amino acids. In DNA form, the CDR3 reads TGTGCCAGCAGCTTAGGTCCGGGATATCGCTACGAGCAGTACTTC. As protein: CASSLGPGYRYEQYF.

This clonotype was counted between two and nine times. The rearrangement uses TRBV5-1 and TRBJ2-5; 7 bases are shared with TRBD2. The CDR3 consists of 14 residues. Germline V gives CDR1 SGHRS, CDR2 YFSETQ. V lost 7 bases, J lost 7 bases, and 13 bases stayed unmatched. The CDR3 sequence is CASGSPSGSGTQYF. Here the CDR3 DNA reads TGCGCCAGCGGATCCCCTAGCGGTTCAGGGACCCAGTACTTC. The full variable domain, in which reference TRBV5-1 and TRBJ2-5 provide the parts outside the CDR3, is KAGVTQTPRYLIKTRGQQVTLSCSPISGHRSVSWYQQTPGQGLQFLFEYFSETQRNKGNFPGRFSGRQFSNSRSEMNVSTLELGDSALYLCASGSPSGSGTQYFGPGTRLLVL.

This clonotype was seen ten or more times. The chain joins TRBV2 to TRBJ1-5; perhaps TRBD1 as D (5 bases). This CDR3 is built from 14 residues. Germline V gene sequence: CDR1 SNHLY, CDR2 FYNNEI. Trimming stripped 7 bases from V and 6 bases from J, with 16 bases between. The CDR3 region is CASNRGREGQPQHF. The DNA of the CDR3 is TGTGCCAGCAATAGGGGCAGGGAAGGTCAGCCCCAGCATTTT.

A few counts support this clonotype. CDR3 DNA sequence: TGTGCTAGTGGTACTAGCGGGAGGTGGGAGACCCAGTACTTC. Its translation: CASGTSGRWETQYF. This rearrangement joins TRBV12-5 to TRBJ2-5, with 12 bases identical to TRBD2. V dropped 5 bases and J dropped 5; count of bases not matched to a gene: 3. CDR3 size: 14 residues. The V gene's germline CDR1 is LGHNT and CDR2 FRNRAP. The full variable domain, with the rest looked up from reference TRBV12-5 and TRBJ2-5, is DARVTQTPRHKVTEMGQEVTMRCQPILGHNTVFWYRQTMMQGLELLAYFRNRAPLDDSGMPKDRFSAEMPDATLATLKIQPSEPRDSAVYFCASGTSGRWETQYFGPGTRLLVL.

Many counts were recorded for this clonotype. The V call is TRBV6-2 or TRBV6-3, the J call TRBJ2-3; 10 bases align to TRBD1. CDR3 length: 15 residues. Trimming cost V 5 bases and J 3 bases; bases outside gene matches: 5. Germline CDR1 is MNHEY and CDR2 is SVGEGT. The CDR3 reads CASSPGQGETDTQYF. In nucleotides, the CDR3 is TGTGCCAGCAGTCCAGGACAGGGGGAAACAGATACGCAGTATTTT.

This clonotype was recorded at least ten times. This chain connects TRBV27 to TRBJ2-1; 10 bases line up with TRBD2. J lost 8 bases, V lost 8 bases, and 9 bases had no gene match. The CDR3 extends over 14 amino acids. From germline, CDR1 is MNHEY and CDR2 SMNVEV (reference sequence). Here the CDR3 reads CASGTSGIWHEQFF. CDR3 bases: TGTGCCAGCGGAACTAGCGGGATTTGGCATGAGCAGTTCTTC.

This clonotype was recorded a few times. A much larger clone differs from this one at a single base, so this may be a read error. This chain links TRBV30 with TRBJ1-1; no reliable D call. The CDR3 is 13 residues long. Per the germline V gene, CDR1 is GTSNPN and CDR2 is SVGIG (reference sequence). CDR3 protein: CAWSKRRDTEVFF. Written as DNA, the CDR3 is TGTGCCTGGAGTAAGAGGCGCGACACTGAAGTTTTCTTT.

This clonotype was observed many times. The gene calls are TRBV4-1 and TRBJ1-1, with 7 bases identical to TRBD1. Germline V gene data show CDR1 as MGHRA and CDR2 as YSYEKL. Trimming removed 6 bases from V and 0 bases from J; junction bases left unmatched: 7. The CDR3 runs 15 residues. The CDR3, as DNA: TGCGCCAGCAGGCAACCAGGGGGAATGAACACTGAAGCTTTCTTT. Encoded protein: CASRQPGGMNTEAFF.

A remark on this clonotype: An end of the junction differs from the germline gene, which may be a read error. The chain couples TRBV18 to TRBJ2-1; 7 bases map to TRBD1. This CDR3 is built from 16 residues. In germline, CDR1 is KGHSH, CDR2 LQKENI. CDR3 residues: CASSPPTGLGYNEQFF. The CDR3 nucleotides are TGTGCCAGCTCTCCACCGACAGGGTTGGGCTACAATGAGCAGTTCTTC. Complete variable domain (other parts from reference TRBV18 and TRBJ2-1): NAGVMQNPRHLVRRRGQEARLRCSPMKGHSHVYWYRQLPEEGLKFMVYLQKENIIDESGMPKERFSAEFPKEGPSILRIQQVVRGDSAAYFCASSPPTGLGYNEQFFGPGTRLTVL.

This clonotype was observed a handful of times. The chain recombines TRBV4-1 with TRBJ1-1; D not certain. Trimming took off 0 bases at V and 5 bases at J, with 13 bases between the two ends. CDR1 and CDR2 (germline): MGHRA, YSYEKL. The CDR3 loop spans 15 amino acids. CDR3 DNA sequence: TGCGCCAGCAGCCAAGAGAGTCAGGCGGGGACTGAAGCTTTCTTT. This codes for CASSQESQAGTEAFF.

The genes are TRBV9 and TRBJ1-1; TRBD1 is a possible D gene (5 bases). The ends were cut back, 4 bases at V and 8 bases at J, with 12 bases in the middle. Germline CDR1 and CDR2: SGDLS and YYNGEE. The CDR3 consists of 12 residues. The CDR3 region is CASSPREEEAFF. The CDR3 DNA sequence: TGTGCCAGCAGCCCCAGGGAGGAAGAAGCTTTCTTT.

In its sample, this clonotype was seen many times. The V gene is TRBV28, the J gene TRBJ1-2, with D maybe TRBD1 (6 bases). Between the trimmed V and J ends, which lost 7 bases and 5 bases, there was a span of 14 bases. The CDR3 loop spans 13 amino acids. CDR1 and CDR2 (germline): MDHEN, SYDVKM. In DNA, the CDR3 is TGTGCCAGCATTACGGACAGCGGGTATGGCTACACCTTC. Amino acids: CASITDSGYGYTF.

This clonotype was found a few times. The chain links TRBV6-1 to TRBJ2-5; TRBD2 matches 12 bases. The V and J ends lost 7 bases and 1 base, in that order; junction bases with no gene match: 7. CDR1 and CDR2 from the germline V gene are MNHNS and SASEGT. The CDR3 loop spans 16 amino acids. CDR3 nucleotides: TGTGCCAGCACCCAGACTAGCGGGAGCGTCCAAGAGACCCAGTACTTC. This gives the protein CASTQTSGSVQETQYF.

Note on this clonotype: This clone may be a read error of a much larger clone one base away. The V call is TRBV18, the J call TRBJ2-2, with 7 bases aligning to TRBD1. V shed 3 bases, J shed 7 bases, and the junction held 11 bases outside the gene matches. CDR1 KGHSH and CDR2 LQKENI come from the germline V gene. The CDR3 sequence is 16 residues long. The CDR3 is CASSPVSTGPVGELFF. The CDR3 DNA follows: TGTGCCAGCTCACCCGTATCGACAGGGCCCGTCGGGGAGCTGTTTTTT.

The chain couples TRBV19 to TRBJ2-2; D perhaps matches TRBD2 (7 bases). The CDR3 extends over 16 amino acids. V lost 5 bases and J lost 5, with 18 bases in between. In germline, CDR1 is LNHDA, CDR2 SQIVND (reference sequence). CDR3 DNA sequence: TGTGCCAGTAGTGCCGGGGGCGGGAGTGGGACCGGGGAGCTGTTTTTT. Encoded protein: CASSAGGGSGTGELFF. The variable domain in full, completed from reference TRBV19 and TRBJ2-2, reads DGGITQSPKYLFRKEGQNVTLSCEQNLNHDAMYWYRQDPGQGLRLIYYSQIVNDFQKGDIAEGYSVSREKKESFPLTVTSAQKNPTAFYLCASSAGGGSGTGELFFGEGSRLTVL.

This clonotype has ten or more counts. The chain is built from TRBV7-9 and TRBJ2-3; D remains ambiguous. Germline V lookup: CDR1 SEHNR, CDR2 FQNEAQ (reference sequence). The CDR3 has 12 residues. V shed 3 bases and J shed 6 bases, with 7 bases lying between them. The CDR3 reads CASSFFRDTQYF. In nucleotides, the CDR3 is TGTGCCAGCAGCTTCTTTCGGGATACGCAGTATTTT.

In this sample, this clonotype turned up many times. V and J are TRBV30 and TRBJ1-2; D is unresolved. Trimming stripped 4 bases from V and 6 bases from J, with 9 bases between. Looked up from germline, CDR1 is GTSNPN and CDR2 is SVGIG (reference sequence). The CDR3 is 11 amino acids. The CDR3 nucleotides are TGTGCCTGGACAGGCATTGATGGCTACACCTTC. Its translation: CAWTGIDGYTF.

The V call is TRBV5-1, the J call TRBJ2-3; 9 positions agree with TRBD1. V gave up 1 base and J gave up 3 bases; unmatched junction bases: 15. Per germline, CDR1 SGHRS and CDR2 YFSETQ. This CDR3 spans 19 amino acids. For the CDR3, the DNA is TGCGCCAGCAGCTTGTGGACAGGGGAATATGGTGGAGTTACAGATACGCAGTATTTT. Amino acid sequence: CASSLWTGEYGGVTDTQYF.

This clonotype was counted a few times. The chain is built from TRBV6-1 and TRBJ1-2; 11 bases align to TRBD1. Germline assignment: CDR1 MNHNS and CDR2 SASEGT. V shed 5 bases, J shed 4 bases, and the junction held 3 bases outside the gene matches. CDR3 length: 14 residues. CDR3 sequence reads: CASSYGTGGYGYTF. The DNA for the CDR3 is TGTGCCAGCAGTTACGGGACAGGGGGCTATGGCTACACCTTC.

The genes are TRBV20-1 and TRBJ1-4; weak D call: TRBD1 (6 bases). Germline-derived CDR1 and CDR2 are DFQATT and SNEGSKA (reference sequence). The CDR3 loop spans 15 amino acids. The V gene lost 0 bases and the J gene lost 8 bases, with 16 bases spanning the gap. CDR3 coding DNA: TGCAGTGCTAGAGAGACAACAGGGATTGTAGAAAAACTGTTTTTT. This translates into CSARETTGIVEKLFF.

This clonotype showed up just a few times. The chain carries TRBV5-1 and TRBJ1-1; D not certain. CDR1 and CDR2 (germline): SGHRS, YFSETQ. Trimming pared 0 bases from V and 0 bases from J, leaving 9 bases between. The CDR3 totals 15 residues. The CDR3 DNA follows: TGCGCCAGCAGCTTGGGATTGGGATTGAACACTGAAGCTTTCTTT. Translated, it gives CASSLGLGLNTEAFF. Full variable domain (rest looked up from reference TRBV5-1 and TRBJ1-1): KAGVTQTPRYLIKTRGQQVTLSCSPISGHRSVSWYQQTPGQGLQFLFEYFSETQRNKGNFPGRFSGRQFSNSRSEMNVSTLELGDSALYLCASSLGLGLNTEAFFGQGTRLTVV.

V and J are TRBV5-8 and TRBJ1-2, with 8 bases matching TRBD1. This CDR3 region has 14 residues. V was clipped by 9 bases and J by 5 bases; unmatched bases: 12. Germline V CDR1 and CDR2: SGHTS, YDEGEE. The CDR3 DNA sequence: TGTGCCACCCCAAGGTCAGGGGGCGAGTATGGCTACACCTTC. It is translated as CATPRSGGEYGYTF.

This clonotype was detected many times. The V and J genes are TRBV28 and TRBJ1-5; D is unclear. The CDR3 extends over 15 amino acids. The germline V and J ends were trimmed by 0 bases and 5 bases, with 11 bases remaining between them. The germline CDR1 and CDR2 sequences are MDHEN and SYDVKM. CDR3 nucleotides: TGTGCCAGCAGTTTATGGAGTGGTGGGGATCAGCCCCAGCATTTT. It yields the protein CASSLWSGGDQPQHF.